This entry lists 30 T cell receptor beta chains sequenced from one sample in a study of beta chain features in type 1 diabetes. The study's findings and limits: TCRB CDR3 length was moderately but significantly reduced in all four CD4+ subsets of Type 1 diabetes patients.

Their antigen targets remain unknown. Since all of the isolated RNA was reverse transcribed, expressed TCRB transcripts were what got sequenced. Generated by immunoSEQ multiplex PCR, the TCRdb table keeps only in-frame clones and is missing some. This repertoire shows 250,000 to 350,000 clones, roughly an eighth found once; its top ten account for over 0.015%. Sequencing was carried out using naive CD4+ T cells from blood. Receptors were obtained from a man aged 25 to 40 with type 1 diabetes.

This clone was seen only once. The rearrangement links TRBV6-5 to TRBJ1-2; the match to TRBD1 covers 9 bases. The CDR3 contains 13 residues. V gave up 5 bases and J gave up 6 bases; unmatched junction bases: 4. CDR1 is MNHEY and CDR2 is SVGAGI in the germline V gene. DNA for the CDR3: TGTGCCAGCAGTCGGGACAGGGTTAATGGCTACACCTTC. As protein: CASSRDRVNGYTF.

This clone was seen only a few times. The rearrangement uses TRBV2 and TRBJ2-2, with D perhaps TRBD1 (5 bases). Germline CDR1 is SNHLY and CDR2 is FYNNEI. V lost 5 bases and J 1 base, leaving 17 bases between the germline ends. The CDR3 consists of 17 residues. CDR3 region: CASSFWVTVENTGELFF. CDR3 nucleotides: TGTGCCAGCAGTTTTTGGGTGACAGTCGAGAACACCGGGGAGCTGTTTTTT.

This clone has only a few counts. This rearrangement joins TRBV9 to TRBJ1-1; D call uncertain. The CDR3 sequence is 13 residues long. V was cut by 5 bases and J by 4 bases, with 12 bases left in between. Germline CDR1 reads SGDLS; CDR2 reads YYNGEE. The DNA of the CDR3 is TGTGCCAGCAGTTCCTCAGGTTCCACTGAAGCTTTCTTT. Translation gives CASSSSGSTEAFF.

This clone occurred a few times. The V gene is TRBV6-5, the J gene TRBJ2-7; 7 bases are shared with TRBD1. CDR1 is MNHEY and CDR2 is SVGAGI in the germline V gene. V trimming: 6 bases; J trimming: 1 base; junction bases outside the gene matches: 3. The CDR3 consists of 13 residues. The CDR3 sequence: CASRTGQSYEQYF. CDR3 DNA sequence: TGTGCCAGCAGGACGGGACAGTCCTACGAGCAGTACTTC.

This clone was seen only a few times. The rearrangement uses TRBV29-1 and TRBJ1-5; TRBD1 might be the D (5 bases). The CDR3 contains 14 residues. The V end was cut by 4 bases, the J end by 0 bases, with 10 bases between. Germline loops: CDR1 SQVTM, CDR2 ANQGSEA. This CDR3 is CSVVVGLSNQPQHF. Here the CDR3 DNA reads TGCAGCGTTGTGGTGGGGCTTAGCAATCAGCCCCAGCATTTT.

This clone was observed a handful of times. The chain carries TRBV28 and TRBJ1-1, with 9 bases that match TRBD1. The length of the CDR3 is 14 residues. The junction had 4 bases not matched to a gene; V was cut back by 7 bases and J by 1 base. CDR1 and CDR2 (germline): MDHEN, SYDVKM. DNA of the CDR3: TGTGCCAGCACCCTACAGGGGGCGAACACTGAAGCTTTCTTT. Protein: CASTLQGANTEAFF. Full variable domain (outside the CDR3, taken from reference TRBV28 and TRBJ1-1): DVKVTQSSRYLVKRTGEKVFLECVQDMDHENMFWYRQDPGLGLRLIYFSYDVKMKEKGDIPEGYSVSREKKERFSLILESASTNQTSMYLCASTLQGANTEAFFGQGTRLTVV.

The chain recombines TRBV5-4 with TRBJ2-4, with TRBD1 identical over 8 bases. Germline CDR1 reads SGHNT; CDR2 reads YYREEE (reference sequence). With 4 bases clipped from V and 8 bases from J, the junction kept 14 bases outside the gene matches. CDR3 size: 16 residues. The CDR3 sequence is CASSLDLGQGRDIQYF. The CDR3 coding sequence is TGTGCCAGCAGCCTCGATCTCGGACAGGGTAGGGACATTCAGTACTTC.

The rearrangement uses TRBV9 and TRBJ2-3; 9 bases agree with TRBD1. In germline, CDR1 is SGDLS, CDR2 YYNGEE. Trimming cost V 0 bases and J 3 bases; bases outside gene matches: 5. This CDR3 region has 16 residues. CDR3 sequence: CASSVGTGGATDTQYF. CDR3 nucleotide sequence: TGTGCCAGCAGCGTAGGAACAGGGGGCGCAACAGATACGCAGTATTTT.

The chain uses TRBV7-9 and TRBJ2-5; maybe TRBD1 (6 bases). Trimming cost V 4 bases and J 3 bases, with 12 bases left between them. Looked up from germline, CDR1 is SEHNR and CDR2 is FQNEAQ (reference sequence). The CDR3 is 14 amino acids. The CDR3 DNA is TGTGCCAGCAGCTCACGGACAGAAAAAGAGACCCAGTACTTC. Amino acid sequence: CASSSRTEKETQYF.

The rearrangement links TRBV28 to TRBJ1-1, with D uncertain. V was clipped by 6 bases and J by 9 bases, with 17 bases between them. Germline V lookup: CDR1 MDHEN, CDR2 SYDVKM. The CDR3 totals 13 residues. This CDR3 is CASRPTTRLQAFF. DNA of the CDR3: TGTGCCAGCAGACCGACAACGCGTCTTCAAGCTTTCTTT.

In nucleotides, the CDR3 is TGTGCCAGCAGTGGGGCTGGACAGGGGGCATCGGAGACCCAGTACTTC. Its translation: CASSGAGQGASETQYF. The chain recombines TRBV6-1 with TRBJ2-5, with 11 bases matching TRBD1. CDR1 and CDR2 (germline): MNHNS, SASEGT. Trimming removed 4 bases from V and 5 bases from J; junction bases left unmatched: 9. CDR3 length: 16 residues.

This clone was counted only a few times. The J gene is TRBJ2-7, the V gene TRBV7-2; D perhaps matches TRBD1 (6 bases). Germline CDR1 reads SGHTA; CDR2 reads FQGNSA. This CDR3 is built from 13 residues. Trimming removed 5 bases from V and 3 bases from J, with 11 bases in between. The CDR3 nucleotides are TGTGCCAGCAGCCTCCTGACAGGCTACGAGCAGTACTTC. Encoded protein: CASSLLTGYEQYF.

This chain uses TRBV18 with TRBJ2-7, with TRBD1 as a possible D gene (6 bases). There are 13 residues in the CDR3. Germline V gene data show CDR1 as KGHSH and CDR2 as LQKENI. Trimming left V 2 bases short and J 3 bases short, with 8 bases between. This chain's CDR3 is CASSPDRYYEQYF. DNA of the CDR3: TGTGCCAGCTCACCAGACAGGTACTACGAGCAGTACTTC.

This clone has more than one count but fewer than ten. This chain joins TRBV2 and TRBJ1-1, with 8 bases lining up with TRBD1. CDR1 is SNHLY and CDR2 is FYNNEI in the germline V gene. This CDR3 has 14 amino acids. J gave up 2 bases and V 6 bases, and 5 bases lay outside the gene matches. The CDR3 sequence is CASRTGQGNTEAFF. The CDR3 DNA reads TGTGCCAGCAGGACCGGACAGGGAAACACTGAAGCTTTCTTT.

This clone was recorded a few times. The chain combines TRBV4-3 with TRBJ2-3, with a possible D match to TRBD2 (6 bases). CDR1 is LGHNA and CDR2 is YSLEER in the germline V gene. V lost 0 bases to trimming and J lost 0 bases, with 13 bases between them. The CDR3 runs to 17 residues. The DNA for the CDR3 is TGCGCCAGCAGCCAAGATAGGAGGGCCACTAGCACAGATACGCAGTATTTT. This translates into CASSQDRRATSTDTQYF.

The chain is built from TRBV19 and TRBJ2-6; D is uncertain. Germline CDR1 is LNHDA and CDR2 is SQIVND (reference sequence). The V end was cut by 8 bases, the J end by 1 base, with 6 bases between. CDR3 length: 13 amino acids. The CDR3 DNA follows: TGTGCCAGTTCCGAGTCTGGGGCCAACGTCCTGACTTTC. It specifies CASSESGANVLTF.

This clone was picked up a small number of times. This rearrangement joins TRBV5-1 to TRBJ2-7, with TRBD2 matching over 11 bases. The V gene's germline CDR1 is SGHRS and CDR2 YFSETQ. Trimming cost V 0 bases and J 0 bases; bases outside gene matches: 5. The CDR3 is 17 amino acids. The CDR3 DNA reads as TGCGCCAGCAGCTTGGTGGCTAGCGGGAGGAGCTCCTACGAGCAGTACTTC. Amino acids: CASSLVASGRSSYEQYF.

CDR3 region: CASSELEGTQYF. CDR3 bases: TGTGCCAGCAGCGAACTAGAAGGGACCCAGTACTTC. The chain joins TRBV4-2 to TRBJ2-5; possible D gene TRBD2, 5 bases. The CDR3 totals 12 residues. Germline CDR1 and CDR2: LGHNA and YNFKEQ. V lost 5 bases and J 7 bases, leaving 11 bases between the germline ends.

The rearrangement joins TRBV10-3 to TRBJ2-1; D ambiguous. CDR3 length: 10 residues. Trimming cost V 3 bases and J 9 bases, with 3 bases left between them. Germline loops: CDR1 ENHRY, CDR2 SYGVKD. The CDR3 loop is CAISDGEQFF. The CDR3 DNA follows: TGTGCCATCAGTGACGGTGAGCAGTTCTTC.

The genes are TRBV6-4 and TRBJ1-1; 7 bases line up with TRBD1. The V gene end was trimmed by 3 bases and the J gene end by 5 bases; junction bases not matched to a gene: 3. This CDR3 comprises 13 residues. The germline gives CDR1 MRHNA, CDR2 SNTAGT. CDR3 sequence (DNA): TGTGCCAGCAGTGAACAGGGGTCGACTGAAGCTTTCTTT. Translation: CASSEQGSTEAFF.

This clone showed up just a few times. The chain couples TRBV5-1 to TRBJ2-1, with TRBD2 identical over 8 bases. This CDR3 is built from 15 residues. With V trimmed by 10 bases and J by 8 bases, 17 bases remained unmatched. CDR1 SGHRS and CDR2 YFSETQ come from the germline V gene. The CDR3 loop is CAAADGRATGDEQFF. Here the CDR3 DNA reads TGCGCCGCGGCGGACGGGAGGGCCACGGGAGATGAGCAGTTCTTC.

V and J are TRBV7-9 and TRBJ2-4; TRBD2 agrees at 7 bases. Germline V gives CDR1 SEHNR, CDR2 FQNEAQ (reference sequence). The ends lost 1 base at V and 0 bases at J; junction bases unmatched: 9. CDR3 length equals 18 residues. The CDR3 is CASSLGGLADLAKNIQYF. In nucleotides, the CDR3 is TGTGCCAGCAGCTTAGGTGGGCTAGCGGATCTAGCCAAAAACATTCAGTACTTC.

The chain couples TRBV4-3 to TRBJ2-5, with a tentative D call TRBD1 (5 bases). Germline V gene sequence: CDR1 LGHNA, CDR2 YSLEER. Between the trimmed V and J ends, which lost 4 bases and 4 bases, there was a span of 13 bases. The CDR3 spans 14 residues. CDR3 coding DNA: TGCGCCAGCAGCCCCCGGATAGGGGTAGAGACCCAGTACTTC. Translated: CASSPRIGVETQYF.

The rearrangement joins TRBV11-2 to TRBJ2-2; 12 bases agree with TRBD2. After removal of 5 bases from V and 6 bases from J, the junction contained 10 bases not matched to a gene. The CDR3 runs to 17 residues. Germline V gene data show CDR1 as SGHAT and CDR2 as FQNNGV. In nucleotides, the CDR3 is TGTGCCAGCAGCATAAGACTAGCGGGAGAGGAGGCCGGGGAGCTGTTTTTT. Its translation is CASSIRLAGEEAGELFF.

V gene TRBV4-1 combines with J gene TRBJ2-5; 7 bases fit TRBD1. This CDR3 contains 15 residues. J lost 4 bases, V lost 2 bases, and 7 bases had no gene match. The germline CDR1 and CDR2 sequences are MGHRA and YSYEKL. CDR3 DNA: TGCGCCAGCAGCCAAAATACAGGGGTGGGAGAGACCCAGTACTTC. It is translated as CASSQNTGVGETQYF.

V usage is TRBV6-5 and J usage is TRBJ2-2; 10 bases are shared with TRBD2. Looked up from germline, CDR1 is MNHEY and CDR2 is SVGAGI. After removal of 5 bases from V and 4 bases from J, the junction contained 4 bases not matched to a gene. This CDR3 has 15 amino acids. In DNA, the CDR3 is TGTGCCAGCAGTCTAGCGGGAGAGGGCACCGGGGAGCTGTTTTTT. Its protein product is CASSLAGEGTGELFF.

This clone was detected a few times. V usage is TRBV14 and J usage is TRBJ2-7, with D possibly being TRBD2 (6 bases). Per the germline V gene, CDR1 is SGHDN and CDR2 is FVKESK. The CDR3 is 14 amino acids. V was clipped by 4 bases and J by 3 bases, with 13 bases between them. The CDR3 spells CASSLGTLLYEQYF. The DNA for the CDR3 is TGTGCCAGCAGCCTCGGGACTCTCCTCTACGAGCAGTACTTC.

This clone was counted between two and nine times. This chain connects TRBV7-3 to TRBJ2-1; D possibly corresponds to TRBD2 (6 bases). V was trimmed by 5 bases and J by 0 bases, leaving 11 bases between them. The CDR3 is 15 amino acids. Per the germline V gene, CDR1 is SGHTA and CDR2 is FQGTGA. The CDR3 DNA is TGTGCCAGCAGCCCAACAGCGGGCTCCTACAATGAGCAGTTCTTC. This encodes CASSPTAGSYNEQFF.

The V call is TRBV9, the J call TRBJ2-5; 10 bases fit TRBD2. J lost 1 base, V lost 0 bases, and 15 bases had no gene match. Germline CDR1 and CDR2: SGDLS and YYNGEE. This CDR3 comprises 20 residues. The CDR3 spells CASSVDGRSGRDPLQETQYF. The CDR3 DNA is TGTGCCAGCAGCGTAGACGGTCGGAGCGGGAGGGACCCCCTCCAAGAGACCCAGTACTTC. The variable domain in full, with the rest retrieved from reference TRBV9 and TRBJ2-5, is DSGVTQTPKHLITATGQRVTLRCSPRSGDLSVYWYQQSLDQGLQFLIQYYNGEERAKGNILERFSAQQFPDLHSELNLSSLELGDSALYFCASSVDGRSGRDPLQETQYFGPGTRLLVL.

This clone came up a few times. V usage is TRBV9 and J usage is TRBJ2-3; the D gene is possibly TRBD2 (6 bases). The CDR3 has 15 residues. V lost 0 bases, J lost 4 bases, and 12 bases lay in between. In germline, CDR1 is SGDLS, CDR2 YYNGEE. CDR3 DNA: TGTGCCAGCAGCGTAGGGGGTAGCGGATCAGATACGCAGTATTTT. As protein: CASSVGGSGSDTQYF.